This T cell receptor beta chain appears in the sequencing data of a study of spatial heterogeneity in lung cancer. In the study overall: A consistent excess of beta-chain over alpha-chain sequences was detected. Raw sequencing reads included, on average, more than eight appearances of each unique TCR and UMI combination. Findings and caveats of the study: Resection saw ubiquitous expanded tumor TCRs appear in blood more than follow-up did.

The CDR3 consists of 15 residues. The germline CDR1 and CDR2 sequences are LNHDA and SQIVND (reference sequence). The V and J ends lost 1 base and 7 bases respectively, with 11 bases between them. For this clonotype: The target antigen is unknown.

Time point given: sample taken at primary tumor resection. Unsorted samples of tumor, nontumor lung or frozen PBMC had their whole RNA sequenced. TCR cDNA molecules were tagged individually, and each one carried a unique molecular identifier. Via MiXCR, TCRdb re-called the 5' RACE reads, giving one row per CDR3 protein. The sample contains about 38,000 distinct CDR3 sequences, around 7.5% of which appear only once. The TCR comes from a male donor with early-stage non-small cell lung cancer. The chain carries TRBV19 and TRBJ1-6; D is unresolved. The sample was PBMCs, taken at surgery. For the CDR3, the DNA is TGTGCCAGTAGTATAGGATGGCAGGTCAATTCACCCCTCCACTTT. It translates to CASSIGWQVNSPLHF.